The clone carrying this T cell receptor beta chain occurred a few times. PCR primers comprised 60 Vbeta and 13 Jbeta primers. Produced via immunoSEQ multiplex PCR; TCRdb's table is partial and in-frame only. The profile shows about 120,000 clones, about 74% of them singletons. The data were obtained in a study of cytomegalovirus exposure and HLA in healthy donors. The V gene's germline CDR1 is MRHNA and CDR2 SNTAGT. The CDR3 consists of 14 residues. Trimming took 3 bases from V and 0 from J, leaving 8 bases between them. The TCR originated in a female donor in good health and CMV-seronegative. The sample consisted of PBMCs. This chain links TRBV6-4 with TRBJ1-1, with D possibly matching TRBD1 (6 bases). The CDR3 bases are TGTGCCAGCAGTGAGGACAGTGTGAACACTGAAGCTTTCTTT. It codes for CASSEDSVNTEAFF.